This T cell receptor beta chain comes out of a study of siplizumab effects on memory and regulatory T cells. Study outcomes and limitations: Proliferating Tregs in siplizumab cultures were never verified as suppressive. Naive T cell populations appeared to exhibit greater diversity than memory cells and appeared to be major alloresponse contributors. Alloreactive sequences tracing back to unstimulated CD4+ memory cells were significantly reduced by siplizumab.

Unmatched junction bases numbered 4, after V lost 6 bases and J lost 4 bases. Germline loops: CDR1 LNHDA, CDR2 SQIVND (reference sequence). The length of the CDR3 is 13 residues. Assay: immunoSEQ multiplex PCR; the TCRdb copy retains only in-frame clones and omits some. The sample contains 100,000 or so clones, approximately 94% of which appear only once. Points on this clone: What it recognizes is unknown.

What was sequenced was non-Treg CD4+ T cells sorted from blood. The gene calls are TRBV19 and TRBJ1-1, with 8 bases fitting TRBD1. The receptor comes from a human donor in good health. The CDR3 loop is CASSTTGGTEAFF. The CDR3 DNA reads TGTGCCAGTAGCACTACAGGGGGCACTGAAGCTTTCTTT.